This T cell receptor (beta chain) originates from a study of shared clonotypes between healthy human individuals. The V gene's germline CDR1 is SGHNT and CDR2 YYREEE (reference sequence). CDR3 size: 17 residues. The junction had 5 bases not matched to a gene; V was cut back by 2 bases and J by 1 base. TCRdb keeps only in-frame clones here, not all; method: immunoSEQ multiplex PCR. The sample carries 1.6 million or so clones, approximately 98.5% recorded once. The sequencing input was naive CD4+ T cells sorted from blood. Documented subset: CD45RA+ positively selected. The source is a man aged 25 to 40 in good health. The rearrangement joins TRBV5-4 to TRBJ2-6; the match to TRBD1 covers 8 bases. The CDR3 DNA sequence: TGTGCCAGCAGCTTTCCAGGACAGGGATCTGGGGCCAACGTCCTGACTTTC. Translating gives CASSFPGQGSGANVLTF.